This TCR beta chain was sequenced during a study of T-cell reconstitution after alpha-beta-depleted transplantation in children. The table lists this clonotype with a few counts. A library of TCRbeta sequences, prepared with unique molecular identifiers, was generated. A single record per CDR3 protein comes from TCRdb applying MiXCR to the PCR reads. Of just under 550,000 distinct CDR3 sequences in the sample, around 20% were seen once. The CDR3 covers 14 residues. Germline V CDR1 and CDR2: SQVTM, ANQGSEA. The genes are TRBV29-1 and TRBJ2-3; tentative D call: TRBD1 (6 bases). The receptor was derived from a human donor who donated a stem cell graft to a child with acute lymphoblastic leukemia. The starting material was PBMCs from the stem cell graft donor, obtained from the stem cell graft. The CDR3: CGSLNRVDTDTQYF. Here the CDR3 DNA reads TGCGGCAGTTTAAACAGGGTAGACACAGATACGCAGTATTTT.